This TCR beta chain was identified in a study of blood T cell repertoires in COVID-19 (dated by TCRdb to 2020 to 2022). With regard to the full study: The collaborator samples originated in the United States, Italy and Spain and spanned the acute and convalescent phases of COVID-19. The material from the prospective study consisted of cDNA or gDNA derived from T cells, B-cell-depleted T cells, or PBMCs. Deeply sampled blood TCRbeta repertoires from subjects exposed to, actively infected with, or recovered from COVID-19 were included in the dataset. The repertoires were released in a freely available public database meant as a resource for research on the immune response to SARS-CoV-2. Samples came from the ongoing ImmuneRACE study (first 160 participants) plus 1,254 subjects from 6 global collaborators. The sample metadata nearly always contained a de-identified subject ID, COVID-19 status, age in years and sex. HLA class I and class II types, where available, came from metadata supplied by the sample provider rather than from assay-based typing. On the study overall, not on this receptor specifically: Clinical and demographic metadata were provided uncurated, with the amount varying by source and participant.

For this clone: Its antigen is not yet known. No base-level quality is on record; no much larger clone is a single base apart.

TCRbeta CDR3 regions were amplified from genomic DNA using the immunoSEQ Assay, a bias-controlled multiplex PCR. As for how the authors treated the data: The number of nucleated cells in each sample was estimated by amplification of reference gene primers within the assay. To quantify the absolute abundance of each unique TCRbeta CDR3 rearrangement, sequence reads were collapsed and filtered. For each sample, productive Simpson clonality was calculated as the square root of Simpson's diversity index across productive rearrangements. Here the immuneACCESS table is served through TCRdb, limited to in-frame sequences with V and J called. Missing clones are a known gap in these copies; in checked studies unresolved V genes cover under half, and the rest lacks a known reason. The V and J calls and the clone size are those of that table, but D and trimming were determined from the DNA. In all, the sample holds 220,000 or so clones, and around 88% of those were seen once. The top ten clonotypes cover 2% to 2.5% of the sample.

In the prospective study, participants were about 18 to 100 years old, resided in around 25 geographic areas of the United States, and were enrolled through a virtual design. Cohort assignment in the prospective study relied on participant-reported clinical history from a screening survey and a study questionnaire. Recovered participants in ImmuneRACE Cohort 3 were defined by two consecutive negative NP/OP PCR tests, clearance by a healthcare professional, or resolution of symptoms. In the prospective study, whole blood, serum and a nasopharyngeal or oropharyngeal swab were collected from each participant by mobile phlebotomists. Prospective study participants could optionally give additional blood draws and questionnaires over an approximately two-month period. Before DNA extraction, blood samples from the prospective study were shipped at room temperature or frozen. Trimming takes 5 bases off V and 7 bases off J; junction bases not matched to a gene: 13. CDR1 and CDR2 were assigned from the germline V gene (reference sequence) as GTSNPN and SVGIG. The CDR3 holds 14 amino acids from the cysteine to the phenylalanine. The sequence is cut down to CDR3 DNA, 42 bases in frame from base 1.

Source material: PBMCs or T cells enriched from blood (not recorded which). This TCR was sampled from a woman aged 50 to 65 who had recovered from COVID-19. The rearrangement combines TRBV30 with TRBJ2-7, with 8 junctional bases fitting TRBD1. The CDR3 region has the sequence CAWDRTGPSGEQYF. At the DNA level, the sequence is TGTGCCTGGGACCGGACAGGGCCCTCGGGGGAGCAGTACTTC. This CDR3, with the reference TRBV30 and TRBJ2-7 proteins standing in past its ends, gives the full variable domain SQTIHQWPATLVQPVGSPLSLECTVEGTSNPNLYWYRQAAGRGLQLLFYSVGIGQISSEVPQNLSASRPQDRQFILSSKKLLLSDSGFYLCAWDRTGPSGEQYFGPGTRLTVT.